These T cell receptor beta chains were read from a single sample in a study of T cell repertoires in aging, cancer and after chemotherapy. A single record per CDR3 protein comes from TCRdb applying MiXCR to the multiplex PCR reads. The repertoire consists of 3,500 to 4,500 distinct CDR3 sequences, with over 25% occurring once and the leading ten covering approximately 5.6%. Sequenced sample: blood. These receptors were obtained from a human donor in good health. CDR3s include the opening cysteine and the closing phenylalanine or tryptophan. The D gene is left open where the match is weak. Only some rows state a clone size, as once, few, many or a class for expanded clones.

clone_size	v_call	d_call	j_call	cdr3_nt	cdr3_aa
-	TRBV30	-	TRBJ1-5	TGTGCCTGGAGTACAGGGTGGGATCAGCCCCAGCATTTT	CAWSTGWDQPQHF
-	TRBV20-1	-	TRBJ2-1	TGCAGTCCCCAAGGGACTCGCGACAATGAGCAGTTCTTC	CSPQGTRDNEQFF
-	TRBV14	-	TRBJ1-1	TGTGCCAGCAGCCAAGCGTATCGGGGGGACACTGAAGCTTTCTTT	CASSQAYRGDTEAFF
-	TRBV6-4	-	TRBJ2-2	TGTGCCAGCGGGGCCCGCCCCGGCACCGGGGAGCTGTTTTTT	CASGARPGTGELFF
few	TRBV20-1	TRBD1	TRBJ2-7	TGCAGTGCAGATGGACAGGGGATTCACGAGCAGTACTTC	CSADGQGIHEQYF
-	TRBV20-1	TRBD1	TRBJ2-5	TGCAGTGCTGGACAGAGAGCCGGGACAGAAGAGACCCAGTACTTC	CSAGQRAGTEETQYF
few	TRBV30	-	TRBJ2-3	TGTGCCTGGAGTGTGGCGGGGTATGGCACAGATACGCAGTATTTT	CAWSVAGYGTDTQYF
few	TRBV6-6	-	TRBJ2-7	TGTGCCAGCAGTTCGGGGGATCGGTCCTACGAGCAGTACTTC	CASSSGDRSYEQYF
few	TRBV6-2/TRBV6-3	-	TRBJ1-1	TGTGCCAGCAGTTACTCGCCTGGGACCGAAGCTTTCTTT	CASSYSPGTEAFF
medium-sized	TRBV30	-	TRBJ2-7	TGTGCCTGGAGTGTAATTGGGCGCGAGGCGGGACCGAGACCCTACGAGCAGTACTTC	CAWSVIGREAGPRPYEQYF
-	TRBV6-5	-	TRBJ2-7	TGTGCCAGCAGTGAACCAGGGGAACTCCCCTACGAGCAGTACTTC	CASSEPGELPYEQYF
once	TRBV5-1	TRBD2	TRBJ2-3	TGCGCCAGCAGAGTAGCGGGGGGGCCTGGAGATACGCAGTATTTT	CASRVAGGPGDTQYF
few	TRBV12-3/TRBV12-4	-	TRBJ1-1	TGTGCCAGCAGCATTCGGTGGACTGAAGCTTTCTTT	CASSIRWTEAFF
few	TRBV19	-	TRBJ1-5	TGTGCCAGTAGTATGGGGTATCAGCCCCAGCATTTT	CASSMGYQPQHF
-	TRBV27	TRBD1	TRBJ2-1	TGTGCCAGCAGTCCCATCCCGGGACAGGGCCATTTGGGGCAGTTCTTC	CASSPIPGQGHLGQFF
few	TRBV5-4	-	TRBJ2-5	TGTGCCAGCAGCTGGGGCGGGACAGAAGAGACCCAGTACTTC	CASSWGGTEETQYF
-	TRBV20-1	-	TRBJ2-2	TGCAGTGCTAGCTCGGGGGGCAACACCGGGGAGCTGTTTTTT	CSASSGGNTGELFF
-	TRBV19	TRBD2	TRBJ2-3	TGTGCCAGTAGTACCCCTAGCGGGGTAGGTGATACGCAGTATTTT	CASSTPSGVGDTQYF
-	TRBV6-6	-	TRBJ1-1	TGTGCCAGCAGTTATCTGAGGGACACTGAAGCTTTCTTT	CASSYLRDTEAFF
-	TRBV6-2/TRBV6-3	TRBD2	TRBJ2-7	TGTGCCAGCAGTTACTCGTCGGGAGGGAGCTACGAGCAGTACTTC	CASSYSSGGSYEQYF
few	TRBV12-3/TRBV12-4	-	TRBJ2-6	TGTGCCAGCAGTTTATTTGGGGACCGTCCCTCTGGGGCCAACGTCCTGACTTTC	CASSLFGDRPSGANVLTF
-	TRBV30	-	TRBJ2-7	TGTGCCTGGAATCGACAGGGACTCGAGCAGTACTTC	CAWNRQGLEQYF
-	TRBV20-1	-	TRBJ1-5	TGCAGTGCTAGACGACCCGGGACTTTCAATCAGCCCCAGCATTTT	CSARRPGTFNQPQHF
-	TRBV5-6	TRBD2	TRBJ2-7	TGTGCCAGCAGCCCTCCTCCTAGCGGGAGCTGGAACGAGCAGTACTTC	CASSPPPSGSWNEQYF
few	TRBV6-5	TRBD2	TRBJ2-5	TGTGCCAGCAGTTACTCGACTAGCGGGGGGGCCGGGACCCAGTACTTC	CASSYSTSGGAGTQYF
-	TRBV5-1	-	TRBJ1-2	TGCGCCAGCAGCTTTGGACAGATCTATGGCTACACCTTC	CASSFGQIYGYTF
medium-sized	TRBV6-6	-	TRBJ1-5	TGTGCCAGCAGTTACAGGGTGCGACAGCCCCAGCATTTT	CASSYRVRQPQHF
few	TRBV30	TRBD1	TRBJ2-5	TGTGCCTGGAGGGAAGGAACAGGGGCCCAGTACTTC	CAWREGTGAQYF
medium-sized	TRBV6-6	TRBD1	TRBJ2-7	TGTGCCAGCAGTTACGACAGGGGCTACGAGCAGTACTTC	CASSYDRGYEQYF
few	TRBV5-1	TRBD2	TRBJ2-5	TGTGCCAGCAGCTTGGCTTTGGCTAGCGGGGTCAAGACCCAGTACTTC	CASSLALASGVKTQYF
-	TRBV20-1	TRBD2	TRBJ2-2	TGCAGTGCTACGGGACTAGCGGGGACCGGGGAGCTGTTTTTT	CSATGLAGTGELFF
medium-sized	TRBV6-5	TRBD1	TRBJ1-2	TGTGCCAGCAGACTTAGGGGGCTCGGCTATGGCTACACCTTC	CASRLRGLGYGYTF